This TCR beta chain was observed in a study of a mutant IDH1 vaccine in newly diagnosed glioma. Looking at the study overall: Most patients had radiochemotherapy with temozolomide before enrollment; others had one alone.

V shed 3 bases and J shed 7 bases, with 7 bases lying between them. This CDR3 contains 12 residues. Germline CDR1 LNHDA, CDR2 SQIVND (reference sequence). Time point here: baseline, week 1 (first vaccination visit). The treatment was: pre-vaccination baseline after standard-of-care therapy. Measured with immunoSEQ multiplex PCR; TCRdb has only the in-frame clones, and not every one. The sample lists 30,000 to 40,000 clones, roughly 80% occurring once. The origin of this receptor is a middle-aged man with glioma. Some clones in this sample may be carry-over from other donors' samples. J is TRBJ1-5 and V is TRBV19; D is uncertain. Material: PBMCs, obtained from a glioma patient treated with radiotherapy, temozolomide or both. The CDR3, as DNA: TGTGCCAGTAGTATGATATCACAGCCCCAGCATTTT. As protein: CASSMISQPQHF. The variable domain in full, completed from reference TRBV19 and TRBJ1-5, reads DGGITQSPKYLFRKEGQNVTLSCEQNLNHDAMYWYRQDPGQGLRLIYYSQIVNDFQKGDIAEGYSVSREKKESFPLTVTSAQKNPTAFYLCASSMISQPQHFGDGTRLSIL.